This passage covers 32 T cell receptor beta chains from one sample sequenced in a study of spatial heterogeneity in lung cancer. Study-level points and caveats: Tumors with more nonsynonymous mutations had more expanded intratumoral alpha and beta TCRs.

Their cognate antigens are unknown. As for time point: sample taken at primary tumor resection. TCRdb reprocessed the 5' RACE reads via MiXCR and lists one record per CDR3 protein. The table shows 16,000 or so distinct CDR3 sequences, with 5.8% occurring only once. The sequencing used lung tumor tissue, collected at surgery. The receptors derive from a female donor with early-stage non-small cell lung cancer.

This clonotype has ten or more counts. Being off target in a library aimed at alpha chains, this beta chain has a size of little meaning. The chain uses TRBV11-2 and TRBJ2-7; D perhaps matches TRBD2 (7 bases). CDR1 is SGHAT and CDR2 is FQNNGV in the germline V gene. This CDR3 region has 15 residues. V lost 5 bases and J lost 5, with 19 bases in between. The CDR3 sequence: CASSQGSGGRNEQYF. CDR3 coding DNA: TGTGCCAGCAGCCAGGGGTCGGGGGGAAGGAACGAGCAGTACTTC.

This clonotype was counted many times. This beta chain is an unintended read in a library built for alpha chains; its size means little. The gene calls are TRBV20-1 and TRBJ2-3; the D gene is possibly TRBD1 (5 bases). CDR3 length equals 12 residues. The germline CDR1 and CDR2 sequences are DFQATT and SNEGSKA (reference sequence). V lost 7 bases, J lost 1 base, and 9 bases lay in between. Written as DNA, the CDR3 is TGCAGTGGGGGCGTAGGCACAGATACGCAGTATTTT. It codes for CSGGVGTDTQYF.

This clonotype was seen many times. This beta chain lies outside the target of a library built for alpha chains; its clone size means little. The CDR3 coding sequence is TGTGCCAGCAGTGAATTTGGGGCCGGATGGGAGACCCAGTACTTC. The encoded protein is CASSEFGAGWETQYF. This rearrangement joins TRBV6-1 to TRBJ2-5, with D maybe TRBD1 (5 bases). This CDR3 is built from 15 residues. Germline values: CDR1 MNHNS, CDR2 SASEGT. Deletions cut 2 bases from V and 5 bases from J, with 15 bases between.

About this clonotype: A library made for alpha chains picked up this beta chain off target, so its size means little. The gene calls are TRBV5-1 and TRBJ2-5; D possibly uses TRBD1 or TRBD2 (6 bases each). Germline-derived CDR1 and CDR2 are SGHRS and YFSETQ. This CDR3 is built from 16 residues. The germline V and J ends were trimmed by 1 base and 1 base, with 14 bases remaining between them. CDR3 region: CASSLLVGGFQETQYF. The CDR3 DNA follows: TGCGCCAGCAGCTTGTTAGTGGGGGGCTTCCAAGAGACCCAGTACTTC.

At least ten counts were recorded for this clonotype. For a library built for alpha chains, this beta chain is a stray read; little rests on its size. The chain is built from TRBV7-2 and TRBJ2-7, with 11 bases fitting TRBD2. CDR1 SGHTA and CDR2 FQGNSA come from the germline V gene. With V trimmed by 5 bases and J by 2 bases, 2 bases remained unmatched. The CDR3 totals 14 residues. The CDR3 here is CASSQGLAAYEQYF. The CDR3, as DNA: TGTGCCAGCAGCCAGGGACTAGCGGCCTACGAGCAGTACTTC. Based on the CDR3 plus reference TRBV7-2 and TRBJ2-7, the full variable domain is GAGVSQSPSNKVTEKGKDVELRCDPISGHTALYWYRQSLGQGLEFLIYFQGNSAPDKSGLPSDRFSAERTGGSVSTLTIQRTQQEDSAVYLCASSQGLAAYEQYFGPGTRLTVT.

The table lists this clonotype with many counts. This beta chain is an unintended read in a library built for alpha chains; its size means little. The V call is TRBV29-1, the J call TRBJ2-1, with 10 bases identical to TRBD2. Germline-derived CDR1 and CDR2 are SQVTM and ANQGSEA. The ends lost 2 bases at V and 10 bases at J; junction bases unmatched: 5. The CDR3 is 13 amino acids. In DNA, the CDR3 is TGCAGCGTTGAATTGCTAGCGGGAGACGAGCAGTTCTTC. It is translated as CSVELLAGDEQFF.

The sample holds many counts of this clonotype. This beta chain appears as a stray read in a library generated for alpha chains; its size is not informative. V and J are TRBV20-1 and TRBJ2-2; 9 nucleotides match TRBD1. This CDR3 is 16 amino acids long. V shed 0 bases, J shed 5 bases, and the junction held 7 bases outside the gene matches. In germline, CDR1 is DFQATT, CDR2 SNEGSKA (reference sequence). The chain's CDR3 is CSARDRGTGRTGELFF. Written as DNA, the CDR3 is TGCAGTGCTAGAGATAGGGGGACAGGGCGGACCGGGGAGCTGTTTTTT.

About this clonotype itself: With the library built for alpha chains, this beta chain is off target and its frequency is not meaningful. The chain links TRBV3-1 to TRBJ2-5; TRBD2 matches at 12 bases. The CDR3 is made up of 17 amino acids. The germline V gene has CDR1 LGHDT and CDR2 YNNKEL (reference sequence). Trimming took 1 base from V and 1 from J; bases not matched to a gene: 4. CDR3 loop: CASSQGLAGDTQETQYF. In DNA, the CDR3 is TGTGCCAGCAGCCAAGGACTAGCGGGAGACACCCAAGAGACCCAGTACTTC.

This clonotype was picked up many times. With the library built for alpha chains, this beta chain is off target and its frequency is not meaningful. The V and J genes are TRBV30 and TRBJ2-1; TRBD2 matches at 8 bases. V lost 0 bases to trimming and J lost 0 bases; unmatched junction nucleotides: 4. In germline, CDR1 is GTSNPN, CDR2 SVGIG (reference sequence). The CDR3 is 16 amino acids. Written as DNA, the CDR3 is TGTGCCTGGAGTGTACACAGCGGGGGCTCCTACAATGAGCAGTTCTTC. Protein sequence: CAWSVHSGGSYNEQFF.

For this clonotype: This beta chain is an off-target read within a library intended for alpha chains, so its frequency means little. V is TRBV2 and J is TRBJ2-1; TRBD1 matches 8 bases. This CDR3 has 14 residues. The J segment lost 9 bases and the V segment lost 8 bases, leaving 12 bases of the junction unmatched. CDR1 is SNHLY, CDR2 FYNNEI, per germline. CDR3 loop: CASSVAGGVSEQFF. CDR3 nucleotides: TGTGCCAGCTCTGTCGCAGGGGGCGTCTCTGAGCAGTTCTTC.

With regard to this clonotype: This beta chain turned up in a library designed for alpha chains; as an off-target read, its abundance says little. Here the CDR3 reads CSASVSGTDTQYF. The CDR3, as DNA: TGCAGTGCTAGTGTTAGCGGCACAGATACGCAGTATTTT. The V call is TRBV20-1, the J call TRBJ2-3, with D possibly matching TRBD2 (5 bases). The CDR3 extends over 13 amino acids. Germline values: CDR1 DFQATT, CDR2 SNEGSKA (reference sequence). With 3 bases removed from V and 1 base from J, the gap between germline ends came to 8 bases.

This clonotype has a count of ten or more. This beta chain lies outside the target of a library built for alpha chains; its clone size means little. The rearrangement links TRBV7-2 to TRBJ2-5, with D unresolved. The CDR3 sequence is 13 residues long. Germline V gene sequence: CDR1 SGHTA, CDR2 FQGNSA. V lost 4 bases to trimming and J lost 2 bases, with 8 bases between them. The CDR3 bases are TGTGCCAGCAGCTGGGTGGAACAAGAGACCCAGTACTTC. It specifies CASSWVEQETQYF.

This clonotype was recorded at least ten times. This beta chain is a stray sequence in a library constructed for alpha chains; its clone size is not meaningful. The chain employs TRBV5-1 and TRBJ2-5, with 8 positions matching TRBD2. Germline trimming cut 6 bases from V and 6 bases from J; bases unmatched to any gene: 13. CDR1 is SGHRS, CDR2 YFSETQ, per germline. The CDR3 has 15 amino acids. CDR3 in DNA: TGCGCCAGCACCGAGATTAGCGGGATAAAGCAGACCCAGTACTTC. Translation gives CASTEISGIKQTQYF. The full variable domain, in which reference TRBV5-1 and TRBJ2-5 provide the parts outside the CDR3, is KAGVTQTPRYLIKTRGQQVTLSCSPISGHRSVSWYQQTPGQGLQFLFEYFSETQRNKGNFPGRFSGRQFSNSRSEMNVSTLELGDSALYLCASTEISGIKQTQYFGPGTRLLVL.

By share of the sample, this clonotype is medium-sized. This beta chain turned up in a library designed for alpha chains; as an off-target read, its abundance says little. The V and J genes are TRBV7-9 and TRBJ1-5; unclear D gene. The CDR3 is made up of 12 amino acids. V was trimmed by 4 bases and J by 6 bases, leaving 7 bases between them. Germline loops: CDR1 SEHNR, CDR2 FQNEAQ (reference sequence). CDR3 sequence: CASSSTTQPQHF. The CDR3 nucleotides read TGTGCCAGCAGCTCCACAACTCAGCCCCAGCATTTT.

This clonotype was detected many times. This beta chain came through as a stray read in a library set up for alpha chains, and its size says little. In DNA, the CDR3 is TGTGCCAGCAGCTTCCCCGGGAGGGAGCACGAGCAGTACTTC. Its translation is CASSFPGREHEQYF. V gene TRBV7-9 combines with J gene TRBJ2-7, with 8 bases fitting TRBD2. Germline loops: CDR1 SEHNR, CDR2 FQNEAQ (reference sequence). There are 14 residues in the CDR3. V gave up 3 bases and J gave up 5 bases; unmatched junction bases: 6.

This clonotype was counted ten times or more. Since it is a stray read in a library aimed at alpha chains, this beta chain has a size that is not meaningful. The chain has TRBV4-1 and TRBJ1-2, with TRBD1 matching 9 bases. Germline CDR1 and CDR2: MGHRA and YSYEKL. The CDR3 runs 16 residues. Losses at the gene ends were 1 base for V and 6 bases for J; bases not matched to a gene: 9. In nucleotides, the CDR3 is TGCGCCAGCAGCCAAGCGGGACAGGGAATCGGGCATGGCTACACCTTC. As protein: CASSQAGQGIGHGYTF.

This clonotype was counted ten times or more. This beta chain slipped into a library made for alpha chains as a stray read, so its size is not meaningful. This chain joins TRBV20-1 and TRBJ2-4; the D is unclear. The length of the CDR3 is 17 residues. Per the germline V gene, CDR1 is DFQATT and CDR2 is SNEGSKA (reference sequence). The V end was cut by 1 base, the J end by 1 base, with 17 bases between. CDR3 sequence (DNA): TGCAGTGCTAGAGGTACTGGAGTAGATTACGCCAAAAACATTCAGTACTTC. Translating gives CSARGTGVDYAKNIQYF.

The sample holds many counts of this clonotype. As an off-target read in a library built for alpha chains, this beta chain has a frequency of little significance. The chain joins TRBV6-5 to TRBJ2-7, with TRBD2 matching 8 bases. The ends lost 4 bases at V and 3 bases at J; junction bases unmatched: 8. CDR3 size: 15 residues. Per germline, CDR1 MNHEY and CDR2 SVGAGI. The CDR3 DNA reads TGTGCCAGCAGTTTACTCGGGGGGGAGAGCTACGAGCAGTACTTC. It specifies CASSLLGGESYEQYF.

This clonotype was seen repeatedly, ten times or more. Because this beta chain is a stray read in a library intended to capture alpha chains, its abundance should not be given much weight. The gene calls are TRBV7-9 and TRBJ1-1; 7 bases are shared with TRBD1. Trimming cost V 5 bases and J 6 bases; bases outside gene matches: 3. This CDR3 is built from 12 residues. The germline V gene encodes CDR1 SEHNR and CDR2 FQNEAQ (reference sequence). CDR3 nucleotide sequence: TGTGCCAGCAGCCAGGGACAGCCTGAAGCTTTCTTT. It specifies CASSQGQPEAFF.

Ten or more counts support this clonotype. This beta chain represents an off-target read in a library built for alpha chains; its size is of limited meaning. V usage is TRBV20-1 and J usage is TRBJ1-2; 8 nucleotides match TRBD1. The germline CDR1 and CDR2 sequences are DFQATT and SNEGSKA (reference sequence). The CDR3 consists of 12 residues. J was trimmed by 4 bases and V by 5 bases; bases with no gene match: 3. The CDR3 nucleotides are TGCAGTGCTTTGGACAGGGTCTATGGCTACACCTTC. Translating it yields CSALDRVYGYTF.

This clonotype is medium-sized by share. Since it is a stray read in a library aimed at alpha chains, this beta chain has a size that is not meaningful. The chain has TRBV5-1 and TRBJ2-1; TRBD2 might be the D (6 bases). CDR3 size: 13 residues. V lost 1 base and J lost 10, with 12 bases in between. CDR1 SGHRS and CDR2 YFSETQ come from the germline V gene. In DNA, the CDR3 is TGCGCCAGCAGCTTGCAGGCGGGGCCCGAGCAGTTCTTC. Amino acid sequence: CASSLQAGPEQFF.

On this clonotype: This beta chain slipped into a library made for alpha chains as a stray read, so its size is not meaningful. The V gene is TRBV28, the J gene TRBJ2-1, with D unclear. The CDR3 sequence is 13 residues long. Germline V CDR1 and CDR2: MDHEN, SYDVKM. Trimming took off 7 bases at V and 6 bases at J, with 13 bases between the two ends. The DNA for the CDR3 is TGTGCCAGCAACTCCGATCGCGGCAATGAGCAGTTCTTC. Its translation is CASNSDRGNEQFF.

This clonotype was seen repeatedly, ten times or more. This beta chain appears as a stray read in a library generated for alpha chains; its size is not informative. This sequence joins TRBV19 and TRBJ2-2; no clear D. Germline values: CDR1 LNHDA, CDR2 SQIVND (reference sequence). Deletions cut 4 bases from V and 0 bases from J, with 3 bases between. CDR3 length: 13 amino acids. CDR3 amino acids: CASSNPNTGELFF. DNA for the CDR3: TGTGCCAGTAGTAACCCGAACACCGGGGAGCTGTTTTTT.

This clonotype has a handful of counts. Found in a library prepared for alpha chains, this beta chain is an off-target read, and its abundance has little meaning. The chain has TRBV27 and TRBJ2-2, with 9 bases matching TRBD1. This CDR3 has 17 residues. CDR1 and CDR2 (germline): MNHEY, SMNVEV (reference sequence). Trimming cost V 2 bases and J 1 base; bases outside gene matches: 5. The chain's CDR3 is CASSLRTGVLNTGELFF. CDR3 DNA sequence: TGTGCCAGCAGTTTAAGGACAGGGGTCTTGAACACCGGGGAGCTGTTTTTT.

At least ten counts were recorded for this clonotype. Because this beta chain is a stray read in a library intended to capture alpha chains, its abundance should not be given much weight. The genes are TRBV5-1 and TRBJ1-1; D gene unclear. Germline V gives CDR1 SGHRS, CDR2 YFSETQ. Trimming removed 0 bases at V and 5 bases at J, with 11 bases between. This CDR3 contains 14 residues. CDR3 bases: TGCGCCAGCAGCTTGGATCCCAAAGGGACTGAAGCTTTCTTT. Amino acids: CASSLDPKGTEAFF. The whole variable domain, remainder taken from reference TRBV5-1 and TRBJ1-1, is KAGVTQTPRYLIKTRGQQVTLSCSPISGHRSVSWYQQTPGQGLQFLFEYFSETQRNKGNFPGRFSGRQFSNSRSEMNVSTLELGDSALYLCASSLDPKGTEAFFGQGTRLTVV.

This clonotype was detected many times. Its ends do not fully match the called genes, so a read error is possible. As an off-target read in a library built for alpha chains, this beta chain has a frequency of little significance. The chain combines TRBV7-7 with TRBJ2-2, with TRBD1 matching over 8 bases. Per the germline V gene, CDR1 is SSHAT and CDR2 is FNYEAQ (reference sequence). This CDR3 is built from 14 residues. CDR3 in DNA: TGTGCTAGCAGCTTGAAACAGGGGGCCGGGGAGCTGTTTTTT. Translated: CASSLKQGAGELFF.

This clonotype is medium-sized in the sample. Since it is a stray read in a library aimed at alpha chains, this beta chain has a size that is not meaningful. This chain links TRBV7-9 with TRBJ2-7; TRBD2 matches at 10 bases. The trim removed 4 bases at V and 5 bases at J, leaving 11 bases unmatched. The CDR3 covers 16 residues. In germline, CDR1 is SEHNR, CDR2 FQNEAQ (reference sequence). The CDR3 sequence: CASSSEAGGPRDEQYF. In DNA form, the CDR3 reads TGTGCCAGCAGCTCTGAAGCGGGAGGGCCCCGGGACGAGCAGTACTTC.

This clonotype has at least ten counts. Because the library targeted alpha chains, this beta chain is an off-target read whose size means little. V gene TRBV9 combines with J gene TRBJ1-1; the D gene is possibly TRBD1 (5 bases). Looked up from germline, CDR1 is SGDLS and CDR2 is YYNGEE. CDR3 size: 16 residues. Trimming cost V 1 base and J 7 bases, with 20 bases left between them. This CDR3 is CASSVRPLDKNNEAFF. DNA of the CDR3: TGTGCCAGCAGCGTACGCCCCCTGGACAAGAATAATGAAGCTTTCTTT.

A word on this clonotype: The library was built for alpha chains, so this beta chain is an off-target read and its size means little. The gene calls are TRBV10-3 and TRBJ2-1; D may match TRBD1 or TRBD2 (5 bases each). The CDR3 length is 14 residues. Germline lookup yields CDR1 ENHRY and CDR2 SYGVKD. Trimming removed 8 bases at V and 1 base at J, with 12 bases between. The CDR3 DNA sequence: TGTGCCATCCAAGGGACGGCTTCCTACAATGAGCAGTTCTTC. It codes for CAIQGTASYNEQFF.

In its sample, this clonotype is medium-sized. Because the library targeted alpha chains, this beta chain is an off-target read whose size means little. The chain uses TRBV2 and TRBJ2-1; D perhaps matches TRBD1 (6 bases). This CDR3 has 13 amino acids. Germline V lookup: CDR1 SNHLY, CDR2 FYNNEI. V was trimmed by 3 bases and J by 10 bases, leaving 13 bases between them. The CDR3 DNA is TGTGCCAGCAGTGATGAACAGGGAAGGGAGCAGTTCTTC. Amino acid sequence: CASSDEQGREQFF.

In its sample, this clonotype is medium-sized. This beta chain came through as a stray read in a library set up for alpha chains, and its size says little. The chain is built from TRBV6-5 and TRBJ2-1; the D is unclear. Between the trimmed V and J ends, which lost 5 bases and 9 bases, there was a span of 17 bases. CDR1 and CDR2 from the germline V gene are MNHEY and SVGAGI. The CDR3 totals 14 residues. The CDR3: CASSGPLVLGEQFF. The CDR3 DNA is TGTGCCAGCAGTGGGCCCTTGGTCCTTGGTGAGCAGTTCTTC.

This clonotype was observed at least ten times. A library prepared for alpha chains yielded this beta chain as an off-target read; its size is of little meaning. The V gene is TRBV28, the J gene TRBJ2-7; D might be TRBD1 or TRBD2, each matching 5 bases. Germline lookup yields CDR1 MDHEN and CDR2 SYDVKM. The CDR3 extends over 15 amino acids. Trimming took 5 bases from V and 5 from J, leaving 19 bases between them. The CDR3 loop is CASSPRRGVGDEQYF. The CDR3 DNA is TGTGCCAGCAGTCCTAGGCGAGGGGTTGGGGACGAGCAGTACTTC.